A selection of T cell receptor beta chains follows, all from one sample in a study of T cell clusters in autoimmune cytopenias. No DNA is given; TCRdb re-called the multiplex PCR reads and lists each CDR3 protein once. The table for this sample gives around 8,000 distinct CDR3 sequences. The material sequenced was peripheral blood. Receptor source: a human donor with an autoimmune cytopenia or autoimmune hepatitis (not recorded which). The CDR3 runs from the conserved cysteine through the conserved F or W. Rows give clone size only sometimes, using once, few, many, or a class for an expanded clone.

size: NA; V: TRBV29-1; J: TRBJ2-7; CDR3: CSVESSGGNEQYF
size: NA; V: TRBV6-4; J: TRBJ2-3; CDR3: CASRIDRTTDTQYF
size: medium-sized; V: TRBV6-6; J: TRBJ2-7; CDR3: CASSLANSYEQYF
size: medium-sized; V: TRBV6-1; J: TRBJ2-3; CDR3: CASSGLAGGGDTQYF
size: NA; V: TRBV27; J: TRBJ2-1; CDR3: CASSPGGAASSYNEQFF
size: NA; V: TRBV6-5; J: TRBJ1-2; CDR3: CASSSVTGNYGYTF
size: medium-sized; V: TRBV5-6; J: TRBJ2-6; CDR3: CASRPYRTGANVLTF
size: medium-sized; V: TRBV10-3; J: TRBJ2-1; CDR3: CAISESGRGARDNEQFF
size: medium-sized; V: TRBV15; J: TRBJ1-3; CDR3: CATSIIGNTIYF
size: medium-sized; V: TRBV12-3/TRBV12-4; J: TRBJ2-1; CDR3: CASTEQDIYNEQFF
size: medium-sized; V: TRBV19; J: TRBJ2-2; CDR3: CASSTRTDTGELFF
size: NA; V: TRBV6-4; J: TRBJ2-1; CDR3: CASSLTRWPTNEQFF
size: NA; V: TRBV5-1; J: TRBJ1-4; CDR3: CASRQGQVDEKLFF
size: medium-sized; V: TRBV12-3/TRBV12-4; J: TRBJ2-4; CDR3: CASMGIAKNIQYF
size: medium-sized; V: TRBV6-4; J: TRBJ2-6; CDR3: CASSDGSGANVLTF
size: medium-sized; V: TRBV6-5; J: TRBJ1-6; CDR3: CASSYFTGSDSPLHF
size: medium-sized; V: TRBV29-1; J: TRBJ1-1; CDR3: CSVEQGTNTEAFF
size: NA; V: TRBV5-4; J: TRBJ2-3; CDR3: CASSSDRRGSTDTQYF
size: NA; V: TRBV27; J: TRBJ1-5; CDR3: CASSGAERTGRHF
size: NA; V: TRBV6-1; J: TRBJ1-1; CDR3: CASSLLAGASVAFF
size: NA; V: TRBV6-1; J: TRBJ1-3; CDR3: CATSEQGSGNTIYF
size: NA; V: TRBV19; J: TRBJ1-1; CDR3: CASSTRQGGNTEAFF
size: NA; V: TRBV19; J: TRBJ2-2; CDR3: CASSRGHSGNTGELFF
size: NA; V: TRBV5-1; J: TRBJ2-7; CDR3: CASSEIQAGGNEQYF
size: NA; V: TRBV6-1; J: TRBJ1-2; CDR3: CASSPDRGYGYTF
size: medium-sized; V: TRBV6-5; J: TRBJ2-5; CDR3: CASSPRTGWETQYF
size: NA; V: TRBV18; J: TRBJ2-5; CDR3: CASSPGLQETQYF
size: NA; V: TRBV15; J: TRBJ2-5; CDR3: CATSGGGSVKTQYF
size: NA; V: TRBV12-3/TRBV12-4; J: TRBJ1-1; CDR3: CASSSRGEAEAFF
size: NA; V: TRBV6-1; J: TRBJ1-2; CDR3: CASSYTTGGGYTF
size: NA; V: TRBV18; J: TRBJ1-2; CDR3: CASSPGTGPLNYGYTF
size: NA; V: TRBV5-1; J: TRBJ2-5; CDR3: CASSFTGPQETQYF
size: medium-sized; V: TRBV5-4; J: TRBJ2-1; CDR3: CASSLEGRAYNEQFF
size: medium-sized; V: TRBV5-6; J: TRBJ2-3; CDR3: CASSLGDSWVGDTQYF
size: medium-sized; V: TRBV27; J: TRBJ1-1; CDR3: CASSTGPNTEAFF
size: medium-sized; V: TRBV27; J: TRBJ2-3; CDR3: CASSYGSGRDTQYF
size: NA; V: TRBV30; J: TRBJ2-6; CDR3: CAWSVSWLNRRAAGDPGANVLTF
size: medium-sized; V: TRBV18; J: TRBJ1-2; CDR3: CASSQTGQGRFSYTF
size: NA; V: TRBV19; J: TRBJ2-1; CDR3: CASSLVAEIEQFF
size: NA; V: TRBV20-1; J: TRBJ2-1; CDR3: CSARWALYNEQFF
size: NA; V: TRBV5-5; J: TRBJ2-5; CDR3: CASSQSPRGETQYF
size: NA; V: TRBV5-6; J: TRBJ1-5; CDR3: CASSLWGISNQPQHF
size: NA; V: TRBV6-2/TRBV6-3; J: TRBJ2-5; CDR3: CASSYGTSVGQETQYF
size: NA; V: TRBV5-5; J: TRBJ1-4; CDR3: CASSSQGITNEKLFF
size: medium-sized; V: TRBV6-2/TRBV6-3; J: TRBJ2-3; CDR3: CASSLVGLSTDTQYF
size: NA; V: TRBV6-1; J: TRBJ1-4; CDR3: CASRGPSVAEKLFF
size: NA; V: TRBV19; J: TRBJ1-6; CDR3: CASSLRGAGASGNSPLHF
size: medium-sized; V: TRBV18; J: TRBJ2-6; CDR3: CASSPGQAGANVLTF
size: NA; V: TRBV6-1; J: TRBJ1-1; CDR3: CASVTGTTEAFF
size: NA; V: TRBV24-1; J: TRBJ2-1; CDR3: CATSAGTSGSYNEQFF
size: NA; V: TRBV6-5; J: TRBJ1-1; CDR3: CASSYGPTGKTFF
size: NA; V: TRBV12-3/TRBV12-4; J: TRBJ1-1; CDR3: CASGPGTVNTEAFF
size: NA; V: TRBV20-1; J: TRBJ2-7; CDR3: CSARVAGLLYEQYF
size: NA; V: TRBV12-5; J: TRBJ2-3; CDR3: CASGLALLAGNQYF